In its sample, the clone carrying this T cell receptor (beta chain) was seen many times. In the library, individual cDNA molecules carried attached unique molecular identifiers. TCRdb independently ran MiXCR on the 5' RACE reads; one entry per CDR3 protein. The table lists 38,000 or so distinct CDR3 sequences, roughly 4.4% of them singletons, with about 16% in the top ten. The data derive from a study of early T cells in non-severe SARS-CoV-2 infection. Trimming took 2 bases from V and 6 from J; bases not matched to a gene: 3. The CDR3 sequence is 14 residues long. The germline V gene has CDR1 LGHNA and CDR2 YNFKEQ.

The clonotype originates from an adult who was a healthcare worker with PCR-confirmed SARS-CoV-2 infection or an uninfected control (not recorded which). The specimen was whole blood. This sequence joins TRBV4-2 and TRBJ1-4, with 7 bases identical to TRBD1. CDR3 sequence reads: CASSQRTGDEKLFF. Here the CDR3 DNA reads TGTGCCAGCAGCCAACGCACAGGGGATGAAAAACTGTTTTTT.